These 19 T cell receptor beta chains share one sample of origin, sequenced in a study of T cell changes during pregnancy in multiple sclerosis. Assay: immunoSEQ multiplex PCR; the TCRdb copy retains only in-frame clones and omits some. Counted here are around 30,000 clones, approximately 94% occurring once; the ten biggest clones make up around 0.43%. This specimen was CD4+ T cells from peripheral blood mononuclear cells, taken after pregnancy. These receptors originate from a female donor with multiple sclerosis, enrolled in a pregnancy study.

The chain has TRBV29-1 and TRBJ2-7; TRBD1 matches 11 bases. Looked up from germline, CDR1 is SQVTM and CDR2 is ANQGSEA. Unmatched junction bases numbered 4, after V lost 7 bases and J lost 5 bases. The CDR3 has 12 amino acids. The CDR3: CSGRTGGHEQYF. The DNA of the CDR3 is TGCAGCGGCAGGACAGGGGGCCACGAGCAGTACTTC.

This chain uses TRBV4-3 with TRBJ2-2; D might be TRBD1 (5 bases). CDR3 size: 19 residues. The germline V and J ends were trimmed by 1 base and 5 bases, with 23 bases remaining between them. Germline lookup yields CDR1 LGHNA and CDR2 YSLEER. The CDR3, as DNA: TGCGCCAGCAGCCAAGGGTTTTCAGGGATAACCTTAGGTACCGGGGAGCTGTTTTTT. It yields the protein CASSQGFSGITLGTGELFF.

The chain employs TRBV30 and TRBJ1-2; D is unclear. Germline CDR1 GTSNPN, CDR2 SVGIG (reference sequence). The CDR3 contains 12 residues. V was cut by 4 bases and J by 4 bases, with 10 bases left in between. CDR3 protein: CAWNGGPYGYTF. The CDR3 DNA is TGTGCCTGGAACGGAGGCCCCTATGGCTACACCTTC.

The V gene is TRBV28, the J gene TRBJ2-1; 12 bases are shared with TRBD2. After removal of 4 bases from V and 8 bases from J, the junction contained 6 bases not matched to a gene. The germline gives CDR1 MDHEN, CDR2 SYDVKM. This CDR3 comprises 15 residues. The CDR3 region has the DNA TGTGCCAGCAGTTCGCTAGCGGGAGGGCTACATGAGCAGTTCTTC. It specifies CASSSLAGGLHEQFF.

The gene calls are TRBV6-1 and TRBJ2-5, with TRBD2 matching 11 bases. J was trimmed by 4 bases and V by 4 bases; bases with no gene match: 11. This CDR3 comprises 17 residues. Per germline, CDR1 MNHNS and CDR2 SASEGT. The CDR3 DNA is TGTGCCAGCAGTGTGGGTAGCGGGAGGGCCTGGGGAGAGACCCAGTACTTC. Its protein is CASSVGSGRAWGETQYF.

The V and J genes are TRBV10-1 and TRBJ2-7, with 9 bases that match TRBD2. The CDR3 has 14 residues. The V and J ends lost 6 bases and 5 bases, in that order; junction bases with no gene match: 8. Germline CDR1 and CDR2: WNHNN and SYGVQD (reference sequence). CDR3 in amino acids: CASRSGVAGDEQYF. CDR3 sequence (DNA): TGCGCCAGCAGATCAGGGGTAGCGGGAGACGAGCAGTACTTC.

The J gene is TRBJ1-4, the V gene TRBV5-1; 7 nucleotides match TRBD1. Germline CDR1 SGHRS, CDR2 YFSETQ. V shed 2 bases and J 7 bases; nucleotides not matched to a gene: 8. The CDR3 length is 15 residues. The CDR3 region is CASSFLQGPGEKLFF. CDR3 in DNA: TGCGCCAGCAGCTTTCTACAGGGGCCAGGTGAAAAACTGTTTTTT.

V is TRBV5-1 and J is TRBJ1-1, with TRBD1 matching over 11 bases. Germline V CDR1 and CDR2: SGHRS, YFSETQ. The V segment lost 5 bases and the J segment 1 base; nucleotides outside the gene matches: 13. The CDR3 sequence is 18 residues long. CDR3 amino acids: CASSRSIGTGGTNTEAFF. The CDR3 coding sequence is TGCGCCAGCAGTCGTAGTATCGGGACAGGGGGTACGAACACTGAAGCTTTCTTT.

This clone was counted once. DNA of the CDR3: TGTGCCATCAGTGAATCTACCGCCCTCGCGAACACCGGGGAGCTGTTTTTT. Residues: CAISESTALANTGELFF. This rearrangement joins TRBV10-3 to TRBJ2-2; D unresolved. Deletions cut 3 bases from V and 0 bases from J, with 14 bases between. This CDR3 contains 17 residues. CDR1 and CDR2 (germline): ENHRY, SYGVKD.

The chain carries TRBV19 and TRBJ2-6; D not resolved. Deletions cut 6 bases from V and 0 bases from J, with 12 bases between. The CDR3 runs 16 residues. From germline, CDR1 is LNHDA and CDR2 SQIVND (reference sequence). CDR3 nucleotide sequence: TGTGCCAGTAGCCCCTACGCGGTCTCTGGGGCCAACGTCCTGACTTTC. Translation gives CASSPYAVSGANVLTF.

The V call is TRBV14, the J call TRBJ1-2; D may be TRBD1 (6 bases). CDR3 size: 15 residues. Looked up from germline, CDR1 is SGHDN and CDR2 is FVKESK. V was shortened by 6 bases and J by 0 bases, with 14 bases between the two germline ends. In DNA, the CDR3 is TGTGCCAGCAGTCCAGGGGCGAAAGCTAACTATGGCTACACCTTC. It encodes CASSPGAKANYGYTF.

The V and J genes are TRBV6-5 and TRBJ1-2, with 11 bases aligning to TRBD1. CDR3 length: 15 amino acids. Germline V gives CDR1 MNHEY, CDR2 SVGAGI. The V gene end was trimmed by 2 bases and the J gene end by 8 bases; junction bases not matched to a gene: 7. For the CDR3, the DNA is TGTGCCAGCAGTTACGGGACAGGGGGGTTAGGGGGCTACACCTTC. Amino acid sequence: CASSYGTGGLGGYTF.

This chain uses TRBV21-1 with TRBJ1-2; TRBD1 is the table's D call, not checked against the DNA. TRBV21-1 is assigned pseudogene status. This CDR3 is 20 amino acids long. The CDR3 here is CARASRARPGDLCTHYGYTF. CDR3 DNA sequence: TGTGCCAGGGCTTCTAGGGCTCGGCCAGGGGATCTGTGCACCCACTATGGCTACACCTTC.

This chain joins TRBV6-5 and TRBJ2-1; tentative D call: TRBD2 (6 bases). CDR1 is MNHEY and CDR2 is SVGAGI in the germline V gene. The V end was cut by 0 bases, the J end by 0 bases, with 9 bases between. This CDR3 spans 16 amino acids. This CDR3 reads CASSYSGGISYNEQFF. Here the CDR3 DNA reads TGTGCCAGCAGTTACTCGGGCGGGATCTCCTACAATGAGCAGTTCTTC.

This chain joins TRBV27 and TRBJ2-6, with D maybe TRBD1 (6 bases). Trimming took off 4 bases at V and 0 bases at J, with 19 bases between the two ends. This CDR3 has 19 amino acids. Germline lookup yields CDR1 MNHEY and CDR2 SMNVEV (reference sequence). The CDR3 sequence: CASSSVGTLQTSGANVLTF. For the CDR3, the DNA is TGTGCCAGCAGTTCTGTCGGGACACTTCAAACCTCTGGGGCCAACGTCCTGACTTTC.

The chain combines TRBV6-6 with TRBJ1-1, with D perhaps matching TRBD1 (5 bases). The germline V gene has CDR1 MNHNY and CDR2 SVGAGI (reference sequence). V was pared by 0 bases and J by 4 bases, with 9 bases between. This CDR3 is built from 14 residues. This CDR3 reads CASSYSARVTEAFF. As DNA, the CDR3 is TGTGCCAGCAGTTACTCGGCCAGGGTCACTGAAGCTTTCTTT.

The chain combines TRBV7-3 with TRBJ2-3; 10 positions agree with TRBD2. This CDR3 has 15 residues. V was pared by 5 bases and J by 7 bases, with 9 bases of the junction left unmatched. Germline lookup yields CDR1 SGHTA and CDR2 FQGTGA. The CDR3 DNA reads TGTGCCAGCAGCCTCGACGGGACTAGCGTGAATACGCAGTATTTT. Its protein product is CASSLDGTSVNTQYF.

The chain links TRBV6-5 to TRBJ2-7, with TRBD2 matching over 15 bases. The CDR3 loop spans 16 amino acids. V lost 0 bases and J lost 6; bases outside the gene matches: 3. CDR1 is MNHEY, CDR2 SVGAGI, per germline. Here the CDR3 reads CASSYSWTSGGAEQYF. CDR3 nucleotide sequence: TGTGCCAGCAGTTACTCGTGGACTAGCGGGGGGGCCGAGCAGTACTTC.

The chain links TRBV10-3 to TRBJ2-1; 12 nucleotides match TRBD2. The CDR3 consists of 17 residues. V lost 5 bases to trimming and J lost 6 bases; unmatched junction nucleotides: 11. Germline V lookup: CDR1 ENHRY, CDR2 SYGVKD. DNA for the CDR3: TGTGCCATCAGTTCGGGGCTAGCGGGGGGGCAACGCAATGAGCAGTTCTTC. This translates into CAISSGLAGGQRNEQFF.